This is a list of T cell receptor beta chains from one sample in a study of T-cell reconstitution after alpha-beta-depleted transplantation in children. TCRdb reanalysed the PCR reads using MiXCR and keeps one entry per CDR3 protein. This table holds a few hundred thousand distinct CDR3 sequences, about a tenth found once. Sample: PBMCs from the stem cell graft donor, taken from the stem cell graft. The receptors were gathered from a human donor who donated a stem cell graft to a child with acute lymphoblastic leukemia. Each CDR3 is given with its conserved first and last residue. Each record gives: V gene, D gene, clone size, J gene, CDR3 protein, CDR3 DNA. The D gene is left open where the match is weak. Clone size is not always given. Where it is, it says once, few, many or a class for expanded clones.

>TRBV12-3/TRBV12-4|-|many|TRBJ2-3
CASSPYPEETKTQYF
TGTGCCAGCAGTCCCTATCCCGAGGAGACGAAAACGCAGTATTTT
>TRBV12-3/TRBV12-4|-|-|TRBJ2-3
CASSHTTDTQYF
TGTGCCAGCAGCCACACGACGGATACGCAGTATTTT
>TRBV29-1|TRBD1|-|TRBJ2-7
CSVVGQASYEQYF
TGCAGCGTTGTCGGACAGGCTTCCTACGAGCAGTACTTC
>TRBV20-1|-|few|TRBJ2-7
CSARGNRGYSYEQYF
TGCAGTGCTAGAGGTAACAGAGGATACTCCTACGAGCAGTACTTC
>TRBV24-1|TRBD1|-|TRBJ2-2
CATSDSEGQGAFPGELFF
TGTGCCACCAGTGATTCCGAGGGACAGGGGGCTTTTCCCGGGGAGCTGTTTTTT
>TRBV27|-|many|TRBJ1-1
CASSPRTPVGTEAFF
TGTGCCAGCAGTCCAAGGACCCCGGTAGGCACTGAAGCTTTCTTT
>TRBV4-1|TRBD2|-|TRBJ2-2
CASSQWSSGSVGAGELFF
TGCGCCAGCAGCCAATGGAGTAGCGGGAGTGTGGGGGCCGGGGAGCTGTTTTTT
>TRBV4-3|-|-|TRBJ2-1
CASSQDSSGYNEQFF
TGCGCCAGCAGCCAAGACTCTTCCGGCTACAATGAGCAGTTCTTC
>TRBV20-1|-|few|TRBJ2-7
CSARKGDNTYEQYF
TGCAGTGCTAGAAAAGGGGATAACACCTACGAGCAGTACTTC
>TRBV11-1|TRBD2|-|TRBJ2-6
CASSSRLAGGPSGANVLTF
TGTGCCAGCAGCTCCCGACTAGCGGGAGGGCCAAGCGGGGCCAACGTCCTGACTTTC
>TRBV12-3/TRBV12-4|-|many|TRBJ1-1
CASYPSGVQGHEAFF
TGTGCCAGCTACCCATCCGGGGTCCAAGGGCATGAAGCTTTCTTT
>TRBV7-9|-|few|TRBJ2-1
CASSPVSGAPFNEQFF
TGTGCCAGCAGCCCGGTTTCGGGAGCCCCCTTCAATGAGCAGTTCTTC
>TRBV7-9|-|-|TRBJ1-6
CASSPPRGGNSPLHF
TGTGCCAGCAGCCCCCCCAGGGGTGGGAATTCACCCCTCCACTTT
>TRBV30|-|-|TRBJ2-1
CAWSVRGVGSYNEQFF
TGTGCCTGGAGTGTAAGGGGGGTGGGATCCTACAATGAGCAGTTCTTC
>TRBV12-3/TRBV12-4|TRBD1|-|TRBJ2-5
CASSRGQGVEETQYF
TGTGCCAGCAGCCGGGGACAGGGGGTGGAAGAGACCCAGTACTTC
>TRBV7-9|TRBD2|few|TRBJ2-7
CASWVAGTQCF
TGTGCCAGCTGGGTAGCGGGAACCCAGTGCTTC
>TRBV11-1|-|few|TRBJ2-6
CASSDLGPASYSGANVLTF
TGTGCCAGCAGCGATCTAGGGCCGGCGTCTTACTCTGGGGCCAACGTCCTGACTTTC
>TRBV20-1|TRBD1|few|TRBJ1-1
CSARELGQMNTEAFF
TGCAGTGCTAGAGAACTGGGACAGATGAACACTGAAGCTTTCTTT
>TRBV5-1|TRBD2|-|TRBJ2-7
CASRETSGPYEQYF
TGCGCCAGCAGGGAGACTAGCGGACCCTACGAGCAGTACTTC
>TRBV6-2/TRBV6-3|TRBD2|few|TRBJ2-4
CASNFRAGGRQYF
TGTGCCAGCAATTTTAGAGCGGGAGGTCGCCAGTACTTC
>TRBV5-1|TRBD1|-|TRBJ1-5
CASRYDRDGYSNQPQHF
TGCGCCAGCAGATACGACAGGGATGGCTATAGCAATCAGCCCCAGCATTTT
>TRBV12-3/TRBV12-4|-|few|TRBJ2-5
CASSLAGYQETQYF
TGTGCCAGCAGTTTAGCGGGATACCAAGAGACCCAGTACTTC
>TRBV5-1|-|-|TRBJ2-1
CASSLDGQYNEQFF
TGCGCCAGCAGCTTGGATGGACAGTACAATGAGCAGTTCTTC
>TRBV12-3/TRBV12-4|TRBD2|-|TRBJ2-1
CASSGLAGVRQFF
TGTGCCAGCAGTGGACTAGCGGGAGTGCGGCAGTTCTTC
>TRBV7-9|-|-|TRBJ2-7
CASSLVSLFTYSYEQYF
TGTGCCAGCAGCTTAGTGTCTCTTTTCACCTACTCCTACGAGCAGTACTTC
>TRBV27|TRBD2|few|TRBJ2-3
CASSFPTSGGTDTQYF
TGTGCCAGCAGTTTCCCGACTAGCGGGGGCACAGATACGCAGTATTTT
>TRBV3-1|TRBD2|few|TRBJ2-2
CASSRRLATNTGELFF
TGTGCCAGCAGCCGCAGACTAGCGACGAACACCGGGGAGCTGTTTTTT
>TRBV27|TRBD2|few|TRBJ2-3
CASSFPGGGPDTQYF
TGTGCCAGCAGTTTCCCGGGGGGGGGACCAGATACGCAGTATTTT
>TRBV27|TRBD2|few|TRBJ2-3
CASSQTGTSGADTQYF
TGTGCCAGCAGCCAAACCGGGACTAGCGGGGCAGATACGCAGTATTTT
>TRBV20-1|-|-|TRBJ2-2
CSAREVRLDTGELFF
TGCAGTGCTAGAGAGGTCCGGCTTGACACCGGGGAGCTGTTTTTT